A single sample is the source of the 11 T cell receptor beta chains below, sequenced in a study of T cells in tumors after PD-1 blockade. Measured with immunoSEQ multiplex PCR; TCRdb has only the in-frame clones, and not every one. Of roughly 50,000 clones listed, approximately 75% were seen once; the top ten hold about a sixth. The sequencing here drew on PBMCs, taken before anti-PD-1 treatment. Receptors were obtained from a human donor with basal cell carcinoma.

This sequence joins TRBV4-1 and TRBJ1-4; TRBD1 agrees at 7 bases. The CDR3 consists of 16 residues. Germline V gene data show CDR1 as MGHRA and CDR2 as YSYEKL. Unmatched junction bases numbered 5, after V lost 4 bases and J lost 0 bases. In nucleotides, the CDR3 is TGCGCCAGCAGCCCCGACAGGGACGCAACTAATGAAAAACTGTTTTTT. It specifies CASSPDRDATNEKLFF.

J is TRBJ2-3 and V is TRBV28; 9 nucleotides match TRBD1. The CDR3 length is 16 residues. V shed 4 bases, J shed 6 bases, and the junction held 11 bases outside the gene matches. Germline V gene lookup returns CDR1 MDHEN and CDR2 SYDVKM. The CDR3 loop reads CASSYSGTGSGDTQYF. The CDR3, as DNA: TGTGCCAGCAGTTATTCCGGGACAGGGAGTGGGGATACGCAGTATTTT.

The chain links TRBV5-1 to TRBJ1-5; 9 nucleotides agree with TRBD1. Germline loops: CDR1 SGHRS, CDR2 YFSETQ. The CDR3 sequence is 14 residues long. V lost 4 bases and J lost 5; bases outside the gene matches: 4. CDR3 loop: CASSEQGADQPQHF. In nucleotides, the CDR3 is TGCGCCAGCAGCGAACAGGGGGCCGATCAGCCCCAGCATTTT. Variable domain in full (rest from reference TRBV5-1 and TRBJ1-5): KAGVTQTPRYLIKTRGQQVTLSCSPISGHRSVSWYQQTPGQGLQFLFEYFSETQRNKGNFPGRFSGRQFSNSRSEMNVSTLELGDSALYLCASSEQGADQPQHFGDGTRLSIL.

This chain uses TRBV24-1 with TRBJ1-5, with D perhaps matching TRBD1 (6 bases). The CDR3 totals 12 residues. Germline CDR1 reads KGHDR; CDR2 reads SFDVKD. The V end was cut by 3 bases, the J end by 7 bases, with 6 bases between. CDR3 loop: CATSDGGQPQHF. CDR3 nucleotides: TGTGCCACCAGTGATGGGGGCCAGCCCCAGCATTTT.

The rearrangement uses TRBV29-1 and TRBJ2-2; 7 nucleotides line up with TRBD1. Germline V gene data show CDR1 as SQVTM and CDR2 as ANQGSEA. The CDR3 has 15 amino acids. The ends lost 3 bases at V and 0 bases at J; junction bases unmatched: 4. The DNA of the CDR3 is TGCAGCGTTGATGGGACAGATACGAACACCGGGGAGCTGTTTTTT. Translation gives CSVDGTDTNTGELFF.

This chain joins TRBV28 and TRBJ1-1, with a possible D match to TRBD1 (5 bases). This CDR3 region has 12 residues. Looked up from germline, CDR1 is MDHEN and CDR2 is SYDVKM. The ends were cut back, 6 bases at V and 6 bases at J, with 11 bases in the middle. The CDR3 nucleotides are TGTGCCAGCAGACTAGGAGGGGCTGAAGCTTTCTTT. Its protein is CASRLGGAEAFF.

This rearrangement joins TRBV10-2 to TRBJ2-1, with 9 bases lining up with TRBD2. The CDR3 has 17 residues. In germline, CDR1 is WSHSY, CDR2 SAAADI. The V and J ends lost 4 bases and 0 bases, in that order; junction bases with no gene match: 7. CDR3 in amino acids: CASSVQLSGSSYNEQFF. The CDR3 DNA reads TGCGCCAGCAGTGTACAGCTTAGCGGGAGCTCCTACAATGAGCAGTTCTTC.

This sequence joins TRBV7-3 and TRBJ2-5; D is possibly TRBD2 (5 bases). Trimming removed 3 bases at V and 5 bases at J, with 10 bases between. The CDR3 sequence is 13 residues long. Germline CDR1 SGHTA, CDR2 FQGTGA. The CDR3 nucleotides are TGTGCCAGCAGCTTTGGACCGGGGGAGACCCAGTACTTC. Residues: CASSFGPGETQYF. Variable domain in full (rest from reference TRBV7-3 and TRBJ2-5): GAGVSQTPSNKVTEKGKYVELRCDPISGHTALYWYRQSLGQGPEFLIYFQGTGAADDSGLPNDRFFAVRPEGSVSTLKIQRTERGDSAVYLCASSFGPGETQYFGPGTRLLVL.

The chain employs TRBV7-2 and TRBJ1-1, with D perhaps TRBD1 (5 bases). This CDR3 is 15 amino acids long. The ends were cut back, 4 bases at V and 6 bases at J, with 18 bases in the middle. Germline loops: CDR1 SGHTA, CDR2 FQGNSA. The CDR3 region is CASSSGGGKGAEAFF. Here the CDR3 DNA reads TGTGCCAGCAGCTCCGGCGGGGGTAAGGGCGCTGAAGCTTTCTTT.

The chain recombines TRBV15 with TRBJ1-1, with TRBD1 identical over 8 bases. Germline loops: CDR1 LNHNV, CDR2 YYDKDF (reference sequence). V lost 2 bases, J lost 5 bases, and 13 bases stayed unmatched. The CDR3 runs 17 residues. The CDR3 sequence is CATSRLGQGVLRTEAFF. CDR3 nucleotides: TGTGCCACCAGCAGACTCGGACAGGGTGTCTTAAGGACTGAAGCTTTCTTT. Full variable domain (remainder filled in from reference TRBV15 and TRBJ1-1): DAMVIQNPRYQVTQFGKPVTLSCSQTLNHNVMYWYQQKSSQAPKLLFHYYDKDFNNEADTPDNFQSRRPNTSFCFLDIRSPGLGDTAMYLCATSRLGQGVLRTEAFFGQGTRLTVV.

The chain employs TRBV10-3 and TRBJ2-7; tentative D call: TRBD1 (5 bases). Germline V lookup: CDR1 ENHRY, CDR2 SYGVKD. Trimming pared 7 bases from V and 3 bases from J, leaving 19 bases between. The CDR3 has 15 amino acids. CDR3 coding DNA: TGTGCCATCATGGACATAACTACTCCTAACTACGAGCAGTACTTC. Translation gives CAIMDITTPNYEQYF.